This T cell receptor beta chain was found in a study of cytomegalovirus exposure and HLA in healthy donors. Primers for the PCR totalled 60 Vbeta and 13 Jbeta. TCRdb keeps only in-frame clones here, not all; method: immunoSEQ multiplex PCR. The sample lists 85,000 to 120,000 clones, 75% occurring once. The CDR3 spans 16 residues. Trimming took 4 bases from V and 5 from J; bases not matched to a gene: 8. CDR1 and CDR2 (germline): SGHRS, YFSETQ. V and J are TRBV5-1 and TRBJ2-3; TRBD1 agrees at 12 bases. This sequence originates from a male donor in good health and CMV-seropositive. Source material: PBMCs. This CDR3 reads CASSRGGDRGRDTQYF. Here the CDR3 DNA reads TGCGCCAGCAGCCGGGGGGGGGACAGGGGGCGAGATACGCAGTATTTT.